The rows below give T cell receptor beta chains drawn from one sample of a study of blood T cells in healthy people across ages. MiXCR, run by TCRdb on the 5' RACE reads, gives a single entry per CDR3 protein. The top ten hold roughly 8% of the sample, which has about 1.7 million distinct CDR3 sequences, roughly 30% seen once. What was sequenced was blood. The receptor source for this set is a woman aged 30 to 39 in good health. Both conserved end residues are part of each CDR3. Each record gives: J gene, clone size, D gene, V gene, CDR3 protein, CDR3 DNA. A D gene is named only where the DNA matches it firmly. Part of the rows lack a size; the others show once, few, many or a class for expanded clones.

TRBJ2-5	few	NA	TRBV20-1	CSAPQRGFGETQYF	TGCAGTGCTCCGCAGAGGGGGTTCGGGGAGACCCAGTACTTC
TRBJ1-2	NA	NA	TRBV11-2	CASRLDRTGYTF	TGTGCCAGCAGGTTGGATCGGACTGGCTACACCTTC
TRBJ2-3	NA	NA	TRBV6-6	CASRTGGSEDTQYF	TGTGCCAGCAGGACCGGGGGCTCGGAAGATACGCAGTATTTT
TRBJ1-2	many	TRBD1	TRBV3-1	CASSLLTGDGYTF	TGTGCCAGCAGCCTGTTGACAGGGGATGGCTACACCTTC
TRBJ1-5	few	NA	TRBV7-2	CAISFGSQGNQPQHF	TGTGCCATCAGCTTCGGTTCCCAGGGCAATCAGCCCCAGCATTTT
TRBJ2-7	few	NA	TRBV5-1	CASSFDSPSYEQYF	TGCGCCAGCAGCTTCGACAGTCCATCCTACGAGCAGTACTTC
TRBJ2-3	few	TRBD1	TRBV12-3/TRBV12-4	CASSPFGQATDTQYF	TGTGCCAGCAGTCCATTCGGACAGGCGACAGATACGCAGTATTTT
TRBJ1-2	many	TRBD1	TRBV9	CASSIGQGSDVYGYTF	TGTGCCAGCAGCATTGGACAGGGAAGTGATGTGTATGGCTACACCTTC
TRBJ2-5	NA	TRBD2	TRBV11-2	CASSLDRLAGVETQYF	TGTGCCAGCAGCTTAGACCGACTAGCGGGAGTAGAGACCCAGTACTTC
TRBJ1-5	NA	NA	TRBV18	CASSPARPYQPQHF	TGTGCCAGCTCACCGGCACGGCCCTATCAGCCCCAGCATTTT
TRBJ2-7	many	TRBD1	TRBV20-1	CSARDLQGAYEQYF	TGCAGTGCTAGAGATTTGCAGGGGGCTTACGAGCAGTACTTC
TRBJ1-1	NA	NA	TRBV12-3/TRBV12-4	CASSPDHRNTEAFF	TGTGCCAGCAGTCCCGACCACAGGAACACTGAAGCTTTCTTT
TRBJ1-5	NA	TRBD1	TRBV18	CASSPAPTGVNQPQHF	TGTGCCAGCTCACCAGCCCCGACAGGGGTGAATCAGCCCCAGCATTTT
TRBJ2-7	NA	NA	TRBV6-6	CASSLTTRSSYEQYF	TGTGCCAGCAGTCTAACCACTCGTAGCTCCTACGAGCAGTACTTC
TRBJ2-3	few	NA	TRBV27	CASSLSLANTDTQYF	TGTGCCAGCAGTTTATCGCTAGCAAACACAGATACGCAGTATTTT
TRBJ2-3	NA	TRBD1	TRBV29-1	CSVGQGRDTQYF	TGCAGCGTCGGACAGGGAAGGGATACGCAGTATTTT
TRBJ2-2	NA	TRBD2	TRBV5-1	CASSPGLAPNTGELFF	TGCGCCAGCAGCCCCGGACTAGCCCCGAACACCGGGGAGCTGTTTTTT
TRBJ1-1	few	NA	TRBV12-3/TRBV12-4	CASSLGGDLEAFF	TGTGCCAGCAGTTTAGGAGGGGACCTCGAAGCTTTCTTT
TRBJ2-1	few	NA	TRBV9	CAGSVEGPAEQFF	TGTGCCGGCAGCGTAGAGGGTCCCGCTGAGCAGTTCTTC
TRBJ2-3	many	NA	TRBV12-3/TRBV12-4	CASSFHQTDTQYF	TGTGCCAGCAGTTTTCACCAGACAGATACGCAGTATTTT
TRBJ2-1	NA	NA	TRBV6-6	CASSYERLLGNEQFF	TGTGCCAGCAGTTACGAGCGGCTCCTGGGCAATGAGCAGTTCTTC
TRBJ2-3	few	NA	TRBV5-1	CASSPEVSRGTDTQYF	TGCGCCAGCAGCCCCGAGGTCAGCCGTGGCACAGATACGCAGTATTTT
TRBJ1-5	NA	TRBD1	TRBV27	CASSLSTGGNQPQHF	TGTGCCAGCAGTTTATCGACAGGGGGTAATCAGCCCCAGCATTTT
TRBJ1-1	NA	NA	TRBV7-2	CASSLALLGGTEAFF	TGTGCCAGCAGCTTAGCTCTCCTGGGAGGGACTGAAGCTTTCTTT
TRBJ1-2	NA	NA	TRBV5-6	CAMKEIGVSYGYTF	TGTGCCATGAAAGAAATAGGCGTCTCCTATGGCTACACCTTC
TRBJ1-5	few	NA	TRBV6-2/TRBV6-3	CASSGHGQNNQPQHF	TGTGCCAGCAGTGGTCACGGACAGAACAATCAGCCCCAGCATTTT
TRBJ1-4	few	TRBD1	TRBV6-5	CASSYTWDRVGEKLFF	TGTGCCAGCAGTTACACATGGGACAGGGTAGGAGAAAAACTGTTTTTT
TRBJ2-5	NA	NA	TRBV11-2	CASSFPKRSETQYF	TGTGCCAGCAGCTTCCCTAAAAGGTCGGAGACCCAGTACTTC
TRBJ1-4	many	NA	TRBV27	CASRTHQTVRGGEKLFF	TGTGCCAGCAGAACCCACCAGACGGTGCGGGGAGGGGAAAAACTGTTTTTT